The present entry profiles one TCR beta chain with its context. Its target is not known. V dropped 1 base and J dropped 5; count of bases not matched to a gene: 6. The CDR3 contains 16 residues. Germline-derived CDR1 and CDR2 are MNHEY and SVGEGT. A mixed TRB-A/B primer pool amplified rearranged TRB by multiplex touch-down PCR. TCRdb reprocessed the multiplex PCR reads via MiXCR and lists one record per CDR3 protein. In the table there are about 4,900 distinct CDR3 sequences, around half of which are singletons. The template was genomic DNA from peripheral blood, not RNA. This sample was taken from a study of T cell repertoires in aging, cancer and after chemotherapy. About the study: Donor ages fell into six groups from 30 or younger up to 70 or older. Healthy donor repertoires were recorded over several months to years and showed clear clonal overlap.

Study results and caveats: Age-matched healthy donors had significantly more diverse, less clonal blood TCR repertoires than untreated cancer patients. Median generation probability rose over the chemotherapy interval in each cancer cohort, suggesting rebound thymic output.

This clonotype was sampled from a human donor in good health. The chain links TRBV6-2 or TRBV6-3 to TRBJ2-5; 11 bases map to TRBD2. The sample was blood. CDR3 DNA sequence: TGTGCCAGCAGTTACTTGCTAGCGGGGGGAGGCGAGACCCAGTACTTC. It yields the protein CASSYLLAGGGETQYF.